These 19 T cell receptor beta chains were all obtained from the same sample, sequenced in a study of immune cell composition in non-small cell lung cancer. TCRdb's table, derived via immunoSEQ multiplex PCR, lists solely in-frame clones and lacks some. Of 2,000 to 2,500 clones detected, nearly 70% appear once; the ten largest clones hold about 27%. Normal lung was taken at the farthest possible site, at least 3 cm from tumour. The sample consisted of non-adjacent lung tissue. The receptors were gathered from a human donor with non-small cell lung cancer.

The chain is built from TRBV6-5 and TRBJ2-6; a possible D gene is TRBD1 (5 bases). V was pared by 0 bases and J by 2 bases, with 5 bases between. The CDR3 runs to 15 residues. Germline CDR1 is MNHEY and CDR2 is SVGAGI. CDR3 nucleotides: TGTGCCAGCAGTTACTCAGGGGCTGGGGCCAACGTCCTGACTTTC. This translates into CASSYSGAGANVLTF.

The CDR3 DNA sequence: TGTGCCAGTAGTTTTAAAGCGGGCACGGTTAGGGAGACCCAGTACTTC. Protein product: CASSFKAGTVRETQYF. J is TRBJ2-5 and V is TRBV19, with a weak D call TRBD2 (6 bases). CDR3 length equals 16 residues. Germline-derived CDR1 and CDR2 are LNHDA and SQIVND (reference sequence). The V gene lost 5 bases and the J gene lost 5 bases, with 21 bases spanning the gap.

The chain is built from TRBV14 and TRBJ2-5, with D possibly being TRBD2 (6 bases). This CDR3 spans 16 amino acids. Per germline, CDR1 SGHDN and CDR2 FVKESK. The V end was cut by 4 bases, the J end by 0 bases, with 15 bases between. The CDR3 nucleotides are TGTGCCAGCAGCCCCCCGGGGAGGCGAAACCAAGAGACCCAGTACTTC. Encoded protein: CASSPPGRRNQETQYF.

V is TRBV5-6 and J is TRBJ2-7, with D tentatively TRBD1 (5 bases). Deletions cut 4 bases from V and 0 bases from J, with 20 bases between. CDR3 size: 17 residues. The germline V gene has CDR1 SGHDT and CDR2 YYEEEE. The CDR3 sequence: CASSLGGAGFSSYEQYF. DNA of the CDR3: TGTGCCAGCAGCCTAGGTGGGGCAGGTTTTAGCTCCTACGAGCAGTACTTC.

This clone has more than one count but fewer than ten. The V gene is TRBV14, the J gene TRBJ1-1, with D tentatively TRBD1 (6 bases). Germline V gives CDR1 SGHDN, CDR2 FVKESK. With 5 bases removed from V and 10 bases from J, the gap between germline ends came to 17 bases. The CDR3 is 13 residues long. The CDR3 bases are TGTGCCAGCAGCATTCCCGGGACACCGTCAGCTTTCTTT. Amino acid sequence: CASSIPGTPSAFF.

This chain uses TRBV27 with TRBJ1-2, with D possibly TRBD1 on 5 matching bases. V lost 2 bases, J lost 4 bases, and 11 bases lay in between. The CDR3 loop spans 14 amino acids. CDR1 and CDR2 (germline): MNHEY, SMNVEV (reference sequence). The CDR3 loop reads CASSLKTDSYGYTF. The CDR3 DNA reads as TGTGCCAGCAGTTTAAAGACAGATTCCTATGGCTACACCTTC.

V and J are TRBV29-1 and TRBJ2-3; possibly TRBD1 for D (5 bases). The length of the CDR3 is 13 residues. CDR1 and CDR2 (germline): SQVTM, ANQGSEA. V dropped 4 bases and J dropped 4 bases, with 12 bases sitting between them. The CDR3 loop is CSVAGRVSDTQYF. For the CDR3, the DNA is TGCAGCGTTGCTGGCAGGGTATCAGATACGCAGTATTTT.

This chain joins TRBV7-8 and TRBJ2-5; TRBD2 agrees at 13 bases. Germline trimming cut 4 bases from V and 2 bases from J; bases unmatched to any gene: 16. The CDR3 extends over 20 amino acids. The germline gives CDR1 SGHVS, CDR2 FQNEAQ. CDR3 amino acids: CASSSRSTSRLAGGQETQYF. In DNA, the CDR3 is TGTGCCAGCAGCTCAAGAAGCACCAGCAGACTAGCGGGGGGACAAGAGACCCAGTACTTC.

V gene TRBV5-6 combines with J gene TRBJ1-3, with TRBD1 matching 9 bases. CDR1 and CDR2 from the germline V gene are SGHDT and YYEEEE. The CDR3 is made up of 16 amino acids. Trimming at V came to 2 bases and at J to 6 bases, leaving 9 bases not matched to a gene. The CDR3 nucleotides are TGTGCCAGCAGCTTACCGGGACAGGGCAGGGCAAACACCATATATTTT. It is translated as CASSLPGQGRANTIYF. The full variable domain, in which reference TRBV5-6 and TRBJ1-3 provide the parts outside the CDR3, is DAGVTQSPTHLIKTRGQQVTLRCSPKSGHDTVSWYQQALGQGPQFIFQYYEEEERQRGNFPDRFSGHQFPNYSSELNVNALLLGDSALYLCASSLPGQGRANTIYFGEGSWLTVV.

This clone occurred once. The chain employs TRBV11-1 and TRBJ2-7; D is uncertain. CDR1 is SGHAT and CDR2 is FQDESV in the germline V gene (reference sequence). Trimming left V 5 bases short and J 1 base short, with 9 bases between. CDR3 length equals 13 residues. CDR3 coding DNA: TGTGCCAGCAGCCCGACAAGTTCCTACGAGCAGTACTTC. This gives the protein CASSPTSSYEQYF.

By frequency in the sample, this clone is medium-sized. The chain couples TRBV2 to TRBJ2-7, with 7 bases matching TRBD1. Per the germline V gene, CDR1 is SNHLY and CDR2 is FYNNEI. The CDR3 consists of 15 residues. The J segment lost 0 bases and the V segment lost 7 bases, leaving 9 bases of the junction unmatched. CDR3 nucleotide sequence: TGTGCCAGCACCGAGACAGGGTCTAGCTCCTACGAGCAGTACTTC. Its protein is CASTETGSSSYEQYF.

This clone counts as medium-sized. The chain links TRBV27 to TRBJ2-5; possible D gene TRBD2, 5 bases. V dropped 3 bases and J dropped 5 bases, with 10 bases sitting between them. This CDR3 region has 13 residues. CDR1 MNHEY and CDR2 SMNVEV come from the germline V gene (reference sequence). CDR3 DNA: TGTGCCAGCAGTTTTGAGGGCCGGGAGACCCAGTACTTC. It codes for CASSFEGRETQYF.

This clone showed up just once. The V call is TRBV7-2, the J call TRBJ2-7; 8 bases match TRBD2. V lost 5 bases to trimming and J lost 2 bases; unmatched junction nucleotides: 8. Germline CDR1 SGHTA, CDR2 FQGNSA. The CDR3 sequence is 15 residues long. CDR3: CASSASPGGPYEQYF. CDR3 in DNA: TGTGCCAGCAGCGCCAGCCCGGGGGGGCCCTACGAGCAGTACTTC. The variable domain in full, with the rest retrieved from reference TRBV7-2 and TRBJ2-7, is GAGVSQSPSNKVTEKGKDVELRCDPISGHTALYWYRQSLGQGLEFLIYFQGNSAPDKSGLPSDRFSAERTGGSVSTLTIQRTQQEDSAVYLCASSASPGGPYEQYFGPGTRLTVT.

CDR3 nucleotides: TGCGCCAGCAGCTCCGGGACTGGGGGTGACGAGCAGTACTTC. As protein: CASSSGTGGDEQYF. The chain employs TRBV5-1 and TRBJ2-7, with D possibly being TRBD2 (6 bases). V was clipped by 3 bases and J by 5 bases, with 15 bases between them. CDR3 length: 14 residues. The germline gives CDR1 SGHRS, CDR2 YFSETQ.

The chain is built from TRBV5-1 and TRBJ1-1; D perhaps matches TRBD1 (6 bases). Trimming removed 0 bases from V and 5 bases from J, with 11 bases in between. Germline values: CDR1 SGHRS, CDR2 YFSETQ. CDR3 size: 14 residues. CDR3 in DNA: TGCGCCAGCAGCTTGGAAGGGGGAAGGACTGAAGCTTTCTTT. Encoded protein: CASSLEGGRTEAFF.

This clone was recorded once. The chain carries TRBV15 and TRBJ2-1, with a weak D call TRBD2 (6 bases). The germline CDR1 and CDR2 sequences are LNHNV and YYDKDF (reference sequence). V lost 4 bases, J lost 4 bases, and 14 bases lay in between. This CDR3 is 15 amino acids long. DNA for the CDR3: TGTGCCACCAGCAATGGCGGGGCTCCTTACAATGAGCAGTTCTTC. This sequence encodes CATSNGGAPYNEQFF.

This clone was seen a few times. The CDR3 sequence: CASSYRGISYNSPLHF. In DNA, the CDR3 is TGTGCCAGCAGTTATAGAGGCATCTCCTATAATTCACCCCTCCACTTT. The chain carries TRBV5-5 and TRBJ1-6; D unclear. V gave up 5 bases and J gave up 0 bases, with 12 bases separating them. Germline V CDR1 and CDR2: SGHKS, YYEKEE (reference sequence). The CDR3 is 16 residues long.

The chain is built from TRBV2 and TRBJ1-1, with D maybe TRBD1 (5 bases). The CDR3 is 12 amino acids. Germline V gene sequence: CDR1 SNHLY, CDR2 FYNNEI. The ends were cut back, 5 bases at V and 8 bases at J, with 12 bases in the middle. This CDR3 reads CASSTRRQEAFF. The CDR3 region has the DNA TGTGCCAGCAGTACTCGGAGACAGGAAGCTTTCTTT.

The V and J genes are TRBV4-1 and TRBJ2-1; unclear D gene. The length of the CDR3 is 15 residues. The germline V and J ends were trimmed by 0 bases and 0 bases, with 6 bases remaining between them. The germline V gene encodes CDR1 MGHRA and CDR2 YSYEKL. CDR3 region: CASSQESLSYNEQFF. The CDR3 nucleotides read TGCGCCAGCAGCCAAGAGTCCCTCTCCTACAATGAGCAGTTCTTC.